One and the same sample provided the 14 T cell receptor beta chains below, sequenced in a study of Tregs in tolerant kidney transplant recipients. Related graft donors supplied nonmyeloablative bone marrow transplants, and mixed chimerism was transient. Some clones are missing from TCRdb's copy, which holds only in-frame ones; the method was immunoSEQ multiplex PCR. This table holds 100,000 or so clones, 80% to 95% found once. The specimen comprised CD4+ T cells from blood (PBMCs), sampled 12 months after the transplant. The receptor source for this set is a human patient who received a combined kidney and bone marrow transplant. Some T cells may be graft donor cells.

The genes are TRBV4-3 and TRBJ2-1, with TRBD2 identical over 7 bases. This CDR3 comprises 15 residues. V trimming: 6 bases; J trimming: 2 bases; junction bases outside the gene matches: 7. Germline V gene lookup returns CDR1 LGHNA and CDR2 YSLEER. In nucleotides, the CDR3 is TGCGCCAGCAGTCGGCTAGCGGAAACCTACAATGAGCAGTTCTTC. Amino acid sequence: CASSRLAETYNEQFF.

V is TRBV12-5 and J is TRBJ2-5; D perhaps matches TRBD1 (5 bases). The J call is uncertain, as TRBJ2-7 better fits the DNA end. CDR3 length equals 14 residues. Germline V gives CDR1 LGHNT, CDR2 FRNRAP. The DNA for the CDR3 is TGTGCTAGTGGTTTGGGCCGACAGTCCTACGAGCAGTACTTC. This translates into CASGLGRQSYEQYF.

The V gene is TRBV25-1, the J gene TRBJ1-1, with no clear D. CDR3 length: 13 residues. Germline values: CDR1 MGHDK, CDR2 SYGVNS. Trimming removed 3 bases at V and 2 bases at J, with 7 bases between. CDR3 residues: CASSDVVNTEAFF. Here the CDR3 DNA reads TGTGCCAGCAGTGACGTAGTAAACACTGAAGCTTTCTTT.

The V gene is TRBV11-2, the J gene TRBJ2-7; maybe TRBD2 (6 bases). Germline loops: CDR1 SGHAT, CDR2 FQNNGV. V was cut by 5 bases and J by 0 bases, with 17 bases left in between. The CDR3 totals 16 residues. The DNA of the CDR3 is TGTGCCAGCAGCAACCGGCCGACTAGGTCCTCCTACGAGCAGTACTTC. Protein product: CASSNRPTRSSYEQYF.

The J gene is TRBJ2-7, the V gene TRBV7-2; no clear D gene. The CDR3 consists of 14 residues. Trimming cost V 0 bases and J 5 bases, with 11 bases left between them. The germline CDR1 and CDR2 sequences are SGHTA and FQGNSA. The CDR3 DNA reads TGTGCCAGCAGCTTAGCGCTAGTTTCCCACGAGCAGTACTTC. Protein product: CASSLALVSHEQYF.

The rearrangement links TRBV10-3 to TRBJ1-2; 7 bases are shared with TRBD1. Germline CDR1 reads ENHRY; CDR2 reads SYGVKD. The CDR3 runs 14 residues. The trim removed 11 bases at V and 0 bases at J, leaving 9 bases unmatched. The CDR3, as DNA: TGTGCCGCCCTCGGGACAGAATCTAACTATGGCTACACCTTC. Its translation: CAALGTESNYGYTF.

The DNA for the CDR3 is TGTGCCAGCAGCTTACAGTTCAACTATGGCTACACCTTC. Amino acids: CASSLQFNYGYTF. This chain connects TRBV7-9 to TRBJ1-2; D uncertain. Germline CDR1 is SEHNR and CDR2 is FQNEAQ (reference sequence). The V end was cut by 2 bases, the J end by 2 bases, with 6 bases between. CDR3 size: 13 residues.

This rearrangement joins TRBV5-1 to TRBJ2-5; 10 bases line up with TRBD2. The CDR3 is made up of 18 amino acids. Germline CDR1 is SGHRS and CDR2 is YFSETQ. V was pared by 0 bases and J by 2 bases, with 10 bases of the junction left unmatched. CDR3 amino acids: CASSLVAGGPTVQETQYF. The DNA for the CDR3 is TGCGCCAGCAGCTTGGTAGCGGGGGGCCCTACGGTTCAAGAGACCCAGTACTTC. The full variable domain, with the rest looked up from reference TRBV5-1 and TRBJ2-5, is KAGVTQTPRYLIKTRGQQVTLSCSPISGHRSVSWYQQTPGQGLQFLFEYFSETQRNKGNFPGRFSGRQFSNSRSEMNVSTLELGDSALYLCASSLVAGGPTVQETQYFGPGTRLLVL.

V is TRBV7-2 and J is TRBJ2-5, with D possibly matching TRBD2 (5 bases). This CDR3 spans 15 amino acids. Germline V lookup: CDR1 SGHTA, CDR2 FQGNSA. Trimming took 5 bases from V and 2 from J, leaving 15 bases between them. The CDR3, as DNA: TGTGCCAGCAGCCCCGGACTCACGGCTCAAGAGACCCAGTACTTC. It specifies CASSPGLTAQETQYF.

The chain recombines TRBV19 with TRBJ1-1; no firm D call. V was cut by 0 bases and J by 2 bases, with 16 bases left in between. The V gene's germline CDR1 is LNHDA and CDR2 SQIVND (reference sequence). The CDR3 runs to 17 residues. CDR3 sequence (DNA): TGTGCCAGTAGTATAGAACTCTCCCACTTTTTAAACACTGAAGCTTTCTTT. Translated, it gives CASSIELSHFLNTEAFF.

This clone showed up just once. The chain carries TRBV5-1 and TRBJ1-1, with D possibly TRBD1 on 5 matching bases. The CDR3 sequence is 13 residues long. V was trimmed by 0 bases and J by 5 bases, leaving 8 bases between them. Germline CDR1 is SGHRS and CDR2 is YFSETQ. The CDR3 loop reads CASSLAGRTEAFF. The CDR3, as DNA: TGCGCCAGCAGCTTGGCAGGGAGGACTGAAGCTTTCTTT.

The chain joins TRBV18 to TRBJ2-1; D is undetermined. The CDR3 has 15 amino acids. Germline V gene lookup returns CDR1 KGHSH and CDR2 LQKENI. V lost 0 bases and J lost 0, with 6 bases in between. The CDR3 DNA follows: TGTGCCAGCTCACCACCGTCTAGCTCCTACAATGAGCAGTTCTTC. Its translation is CASSPPSSSYNEQFF.

The J gene is TRBJ1-1, the V gene TRBV7-9; D perhaps matches TRBD1 (6 bases). Germline V gene lookup returns CDR1 SEHNR and CDR2 FQNEAQ (reference sequence). CDR3 length: 13 amino acids. Trimming stripped 5 bases from V and 1 base from J, with 8 bases between. The CDR3 protein is CASSAQGNTEAFF. CDR3 bases: TGTGCCAGCAGCGCACAGGGGAACACTGAAGCTTTCTTT. Variable domain in full (rest from reference TRBV7-9 and TRBJ1-1): DTGVSQNPRHKITKRGQNVTFRCDPISEHNRLYWYRQTLGQGPEFLTYFQNEAQLEKSRLLSDRFSAERPKGSFSTLEIQRTEQGDSAMYLCASSAQGNTEAFFGQGTRLTVV.

The CDR3 DNA is TGTGCCAGCACCGAAGAGGGGACAGGGGTTTGGAGCGGGGAGCTGTTTTTT. It yields the protein CASTEEGTGVWSGELFF. V usage is TRBV9 and J usage is TRBJ2-2, with 10 bases that match TRBD1. Germline loops: CDR1 SGDLS, CDR2 YYNGEE. CDR3 length: 17 amino acids. V shed 6 bases, J shed 7 bases, and the junction held 15 bases outside the gene matches.